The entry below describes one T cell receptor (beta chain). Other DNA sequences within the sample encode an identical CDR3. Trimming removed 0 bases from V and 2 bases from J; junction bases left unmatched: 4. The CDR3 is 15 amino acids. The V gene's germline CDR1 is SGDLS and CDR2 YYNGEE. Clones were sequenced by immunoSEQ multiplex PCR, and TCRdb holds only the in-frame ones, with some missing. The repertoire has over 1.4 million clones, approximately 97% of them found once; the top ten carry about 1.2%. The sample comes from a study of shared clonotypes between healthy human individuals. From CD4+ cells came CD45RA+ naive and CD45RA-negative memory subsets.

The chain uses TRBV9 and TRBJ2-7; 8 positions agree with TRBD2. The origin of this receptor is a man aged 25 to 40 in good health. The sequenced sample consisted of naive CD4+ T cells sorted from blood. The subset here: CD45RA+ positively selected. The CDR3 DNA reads TGTGCCAGCAGCGTAGAGGCGGGGGGTACCTACGAGCAGTACTTC. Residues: CASSVEAGGTYEQYF.